This TCR beta chain was captured by sequencing in a study of blood T cell repertoires in COVID-19. The germline V gene has CDR1 SGHAT and CDR2 FQNNGV. The CDR3 consists of 16 residues. The V segment lost 3 bases and the J segment 6 bases; nucleotides outside the gene matches: 8. As processed by the authors: Estimation of nucleated cell counts was performed using reference gene primer amplification. The protocol was immunoSEQ multiplex PCR, while the TCRdb copy is restricted to in-frame clones and leaves out a portion. D and trimming come from the DNA, and the V and J calls and clone size come from that table. This repertoire shows about 390,000 clones, about 86% found once; its top ten account for roughly a tenth.

The source of this sequence is a woman aged 45-59 years who had recovered from COVID-19. The source material was PBMCs or T cells enriched from blood (not recorded which). This chain uses TRBV11-2 with TRBJ2-3, with 11 positions matching TRBD2. The CDR3 is CASSFEIAGGQDTQYF. CDR3 nucleotides: TGTGCCAGCAGCTTCGAGATAGCGGGGGGGCAGGATACGCAGTATTTT. Drawing the rest from reference TRBV11-2 and TRBJ2-3, the complete variable domain is EAGVAQSPRYKIIEKRQSVAFWCNPISGHATLYWYQQILGQGPKLLIQFQNNGVVDDSQLPKDRFSAERLKGVDSTLKIQPAKLEDSAVYLCASSFEIAGGQDTQYFGPGTRLTVL.